This TCR beta chain was sequenced during a study of T-cell reconstitution after alpha-beta-depleted transplantation in children. Using unique molecular identifiers, the investigators prepared the TCRbeta library. TCRdb re-analysed the PCR reads in MiXCR, keeping a single row per CDR3 protein. The sample consists of around 680,000 distinct CDR3 sequences, roughly 15% of them appearing once. The length of the CDR3 is 14 residues. Trimming left V 1 base short and J 7 bases short, with 11 bases between. The specimen comprised PBMCs from the stem cell graft donor, sampled from the stem cell graft. V gene TRBV12-3 or TRBV12-4 combines with J gene TRBJ1-5; no definite D call. The sequence was collected from a human donor who donated a stem cell graft to a child with acute myeloid leukemia. As DNA, the CDR3 is TGTGCCAGCAGTTTAGTCGGGGATGGGCAGCCCCAGCATTTT. Protein sequence: CASSLVGDGQPQHF.